This T cell receptor (beta chain) was found in a study of beta chain features in type 1 diabetes. The isolated RNA, all of it, was reverse transcribed, so expressed TCRB transcripts were what got sequenced. Produced via immunoSEQ multiplex PCR; TCRdb's table is partial and in-frame only. The repertoire consists of some 400,000 clones, with around 15% occurring once and the leading ten covering about 0.02%. CDR3 size: 16 residues. V lost 2 bases and J lost 2, with 16 bases in between. Germline CDR1 reads SGHRS; CDR2 reads YFSETQ. The rearrangement links TRBV5-1 to TRBJ1-1, with a tentative D call TRBD1 (5 bases). The receptor was derived from a woman under 30 in good health. The sample taken for sequencing was naive CD4+ T cells from blood. In DNA form, the CDR3 reads TGCGCCAGCAGCTTCCGACAGTCATTACCTAACACTGAAGCTTTCTTT. Translating it yields CASSFRQSLPNTEAFF.